What follows describes a single TCR beta chain. Its antigen is undetermined. The sample comes from a study of beta chain features in type 1 diabetes. The wider study: The patient and healthy donor groups were comparable for age, gender and cell yields. Study-level points and caveats: Diminished insertions and augmented deletions at VDJ junctions characterized type 1 diabetes patients. Within each of all four CD4+ subsets, Type 1 diabetes patients had TCRB CDR3s that were moderately but significantly shorter.

Trimming removed 6 bases at V and 6 bases at J, with 11 bases between. Germline V gene lookup returns CDR1 LGHNA and CDR2 YNFKEQ. This CDR3 spans 13 amino acids. All of the isolated RNA was reverse transcribed, so expressed TCRB transcripts were sequenced. Generated by immunoSEQ multiplex PCR, the TCRdb table keeps only in-frame clones and is missing some. Of a few hundred thousand clones listed, 8.5% to 10% are singletons. Averaging about 116 mL, one heparinised blood draw was given by each donor. The sequence was collected from a man aged 25-45 years with type 1 diabetes. The specimen was central memory CD4+ T cells from blood. The rearrangement links TRBV4-2 to TRBJ1-4; D ambiguous. The CDR3 loop reads CASRRESDEKLFF. The CDR3 DNA is TGTGCCAGCAGAAGGGAATCCGATGAAAAACTGTTTTTT.